These 19 T cell receptor beta chains were all obtained from the same sample, sequenced in a study of CD8 T cells in Susac syndrome (dated 2019 in TCRdb). Receptor libraries were prepared by the immunoSEQ multiplex PCR assay. RNA was extracted using the RNeasy kit, and roughly 0.45 to 1 ug of the RNA was reverse transcribed with random hexamers. TCRdb's own reprocessing of the public reads used fastp at Q25 and MiXCR and kept productive beta chains. Rows with a matching CDR3 protein are joined into one entry that keeps the most common DNA and genes. The sample table contains approximately 1,500 distinct CDR3 sequences; only one count was recorded for roughly two thirds of them. Of the sample, about 25% is held by the ten largest clones. Memory subsets for TEMRA sorting were defined by CD27 and CD45RA staining, since CD62L is shed upon thawing. The sample comprised CD8+ TEMRA cells from PBMCs. In the paper's terms, the cell subset or site label means: FACS-sorted terminally differentiated effector memory CD8+ T cells re-expressing CD45RA (CD8+ TEMRA). The origin of the receptors is a human donor with Susac syndrome.

This clonotype was observed a handful of times. CDR3 amino acids: CATSPAGGEEQYF. The CDR3 DNA reads as TGTGCCACCAGTCCGGCGGGGGGGGAAGAGCAGTACTTC. The chain employs TRBV15 and TRBJ2-7; 9 positions match TRBD2. Looked up from germline, CDR1 is LNHNV and CDR2 is YYDKDF (reference sequence). The CDR3 sequence is 13 residues long. V was pared by 6 bases and J by 7 bases, with 7 bases of the junction left unmatched.

V gene TRBV30 combines with J gene TRBJ2-3; 7 nucleotides align to TRBD2. V gave up 7 bases and J gave up 2 bases; unmatched junction bases: 15. The germline gives CDR1 GTSNPN, CDR2 SVGIG (reference sequence). The CDR3 contains 16 residues. The DNA for the CDR3 is TGTGCCTTCACCTTCCTGCCGGGGGGTATCACAGATACGCAGTATTTT. It is translated as CAFTFLPGGITDTQYF.

Concerning this clonotype itself: The germline gene is not matched at one end of the junction; a read error may be the cause. CDR3 in amino acids: CACSLEGRDSDFGANVLTF. The CDR3, as DNA: TGTGCCTGCAGCTTAGAGGGCAGGGATTCCGACTTTGGGGCCAACGTCCTGACTTTC. J is TRBJ2-6 and V is TRBV7-9; either TRBD1 or TRBD2 may supply D (5 bases each). The CDR3 length is 19 residues. Per germline, CDR1 SEHNR and CDR2 FQNEAQ (reference sequence).

The gene calls are TRBV7-6 and TRBJ2-1, with D unclear. The CDR3 loop spans 8 amino acids. Trimming removed 10 bases at V and 5 bases at J, with 0 bases between. Germline V gene sequence: CDR1 SGHVS, CDR2 FNYEAQ. The chain's CDR3 is CANNEQFF. CDR3 nucleotide sequence: TGTGCCAACAATGAGCAGTTCTTC.

A note on this clonotype: No conserved phenylalanine or tryptophan ends this CDR3, so it is likely a read error. The rearrangement joins TRBV20-1 to TRBJ1-6, with D maybe TRBD1 (6 bases). Trimming took off 0 bases at V and 6 bases at J, with 15 bases between the two ends. The germline V gene encodes CDR1 DFQATT and CDR2 SNEGSKA (reference sequence). The CDR3 spans 16 residues. The CDR3 nucleotides read TGCAGTGCTAGAGATGGGCGTGGACAGATTAATTCACCCCTCCACGTT. It specifies CSARDGRGQINSPLHV.

The table lists this clonotype with a few counts. The chain combines TRBV20-1 with TRBJ2-5, with 9 bases identical to TRBD1. With V trimmed by 3 bases and J by 5 bases, 7 bases remained unmatched. The CDR3 is 14 amino acids. Germline CDR1 DFQATT, CDR2 SNEGSKA (reference sequence). The CDR3 nucleotides read TGCAGTGCTAGTCTTGGGACAGGGCTGGAGACCCAGTACTTC. It encodes CSASLGTGLETQYF.

This chain connects TRBV30 to TRBJ1-3, with a possible D match to TRBD1 (5 bases). Germline CDR1 reads GTSNPN; CDR2 reads SVGIG (reference sequence). Trimming left V 1 base short and J 1 base short, with 5 bases between. This CDR3 is 13 amino acids long. CDR3 sequence reads: CAWSAGSGNTIYF. The CDR3 DNA is TGTGCCTGGAGTGCAGGGTCTGGAAACACCATATATTTT.

The rearrangement links TRBV7-9 to TRBJ1-6; weak D call: TRBD1 (5 bases). Germline V gene sequence: CDR1 SEHNR, CDR2 FQNEAQ (reference sequence). With 1 base removed from V and 6 bases from J, the gap between germline ends came to 13 bases. The CDR3 is made up of 16 amino acids. The CDR3 nucleotides are TGTGCCAGCAGCTTAGAGGGCAGGGATCGTAATTCACCCCTCCACTTT. This sequence encodes CASSLEGRDRNSPLHF.

V is TRBV9 and J is TRBJ2-5; 7 nucleotides match TRBD2. After removal of 3 bases from V and 3 bases from J, the junction contained 8 bases not matched to a gene. Per the germline V gene, CDR1 is SGDLS and CDR2 is YYNGEE. The CDR3 runs 15 residues. CDR3: CASSELARAEETQYF. The CDR3 DNA sequence: TGTGCCAGCAGCGAACTAGCGAGAGCTGAAGAGACCCAGTACTTC.

V usage is TRBV2 and J usage is TRBJ1-1; D gene uncertain. The germline V gene has CDR1 SNHLY and CDR2 FYNNEI. The CDR3 spans 15 residues. Trimming took off 1 base at V and 0 bases at J, with 9 bases between the two ends. The CDR3 here is CASSEVFGMNTEAFF. DNA of the CDR3: TGTGCCAGCAGTGAAGTGTTTGGCATGAACACTGAAGCTTTCTTT.

Details on this clonotype: Compared with germline, one end of the junction differs, possibly owing to a read error. J is TRBJ2-2 and V is TRBV5-6; a possible D gene is TRBD2 (6 bases). This CDR3 spans 16 amino acids. Per the germline V gene, CDR1 is SGHDT and CDR2 is YYEEEE. CDR3 amino acids: CASSLGVMPNTGERVF. The CDR3 bases are TGTGCCAGCAGCTTGGGGGTAATGCCGAACACCGGGGAGCGGGTTTTT.

A few counts support this clonotype. The chain carries TRBV25-1 and TRBJ2-2; possibly TRBD1 or TRBD2 for D (5 bases each). Germline-derived CDR1 and CDR2 are MGHDK and SYGVNS. Deletions cut 6 bases from V and 5 bases from J, with 7 bases between. The CDR3 has 12 residues. Here the CDR3 DNA reads TGTGCCAGCAGGAGGGGTACCGGGGAGCTGTTTTTT. It specifies CASRRGTGELFF.

The rearrangement joins TRBV9 to TRBJ2-5; 9 bases map to TRBD2. This CDR3 comprises 16 residues. Per the germline V gene, CDR1 is SGDLS and CDR2 is YYNGEE. Unmatched junction bases numbered 8, after V lost 4 bases and J lost 1 base. CDR3 residues: CASSPTERGVQETQYF. CDR3 DNA sequence: TGTGCCAGCAGCCCGACGGAGCGGGGGGTCCAAGAGACCCAGTACTTC.

The chain links TRBV24-1 to TRBJ2-4; D possibly corresponds to TRBD1 (5 bases). The length of the CDR3 is 17 residues. Trimming stripped 3 bases from V and 4 bases from J, with 18 bases between. Germline V gene lookup returns CDR1 KGHDR and CDR2 SFDVKD. DNA of the CDR3: TGTGCCACCAGTGATGGATTAATCGGGTCAGGGAAAAACATTCAGTACTTC. Its translation: CATSDGLIGSGKNIQYF.

The CDR3 DNA reads TGTGCCAGCAGCGTTGTCACTCACGAGATAAAGACCTATGGCTACACCTTC. This encodes CASSVVTHEIKTYGYTF. The rearrangement links TRBV7-1 to TRBJ1-2; D is unresolved. TRBV7-1 carries the ORF label, with uncertain function. The CDR3 totals 17 residues. V was trimmed by 5 bases and J by 4 bases, leaving 23 bases between them.

Only one count was recorded for this clonotype. CDR3 coding DNA: TGTGCCAGCTCTGGAACAGGGTCTGGTTCATCTGGAAACACCATATATTTT. Protein sequence: CASSGTGSGSSGNTIYF. The rearrangement links TRBV18 to TRBJ1-3; D might be TRBD1 (6 bases). The CDR3 spans 17 residues. Trimming stripped 6 bases from V and 1 base from J, with 19 bases between. The germline V gene encodes CDR1 KGHSH and CDR2 LQKENI. Full variable domain (missing parts from reference TRBV18 and TRBJ1-3): NAGVMQNPRHLVRRRGQEARLRCSPMKGHSHVYWYRQLPEEGLKFMVYLQKENIIDESGMPKERFSAEFPKEGPSILRIQQVVRGDSAAYFCASSGTGSGSSGNTIYFGEGSWLTVV.

The chain joins TRBV7-9 to TRBJ2-6, with D possibly being TRBD1 (5 bases). CDR3 size: 19 residues. Germline V lookup: CDR1 SEHNR, CDR2 FQNEAQ (reference sequence). V lost 1 base and J lost 3, with 19 bases in between. For the CDR3, the DNA is TGTGCCAGCAGCTTAGAGGGCAGGGATTCCGTCTTTGGGGCCAACGTCCTGACTTTC. This codes for CASSLEGRDSVFGANVLTF.

Judged by abundance, this clonotype is large. J is TRBJ2-1 and V is TRBV9; TRBD1 is a possible D gene (5 bases). The germline V and J ends were trimmed by 0 bases and 2 bases, with 9 bases remaining between them. There are 15 residues in the CDR3. Per germline, CDR1 SGDLS and CDR2 YYNGEE. This chain's CDR3 is CASSVVGVTYNEQFF. DNA for the CDR3: TGTGCCAGCAGCGTAGTAGGGGTCACCTACAATGAGCAGTTCTTC. Drawing the rest from reference TRBV9 and TRBJ2-1, the complete variable domain is DSGVTQTPKHLITATGQRVTLRCSPRSGDLSVYWYQQSLDQGLQFLIQYYNGEERAKGNILERFSAQQFPDLHSELNLSSLELGDSALYFCASSVVGVTYNEQFFGPGTRLTVL.

The chain employs TRBV28 and TRBJ2-1; D remains ambiguous. This CDR3 is built from 15 residues. Germline V gene sequence: CDR1 MDHEN, CDR2 SYDVKM. V was trimmed by 5 bases and J by 5 bases, leaving 16 bases between them. Here the CDR3 reads CASSPLHHSNNEQFF. CDR3 in DNA: TGTGCCAGCAGTCCCCTTCACCACTCGAACAATGAGCAGTTCTTC. Combining the CDR3 with reference TRBV28 and TRBJ2-1 gives the whole variable domain DVKVTQSSRYLVKRTGEKVFLECVQDMDHENMFWYRQDPGLGLRLIYFSYDVKMKEKGDIPEGYSVSREKKERFSLILESASTNQTSMYLCASSPLHHSNNEQFFGPGTRLTVL.